This T cell receptor beta chain is drawn from a study of T-cell reconstitution after alpha-beta-depleted transplantation in children. The V segment lost 6 bases and the J segment 5 bases; nucleotides outside the gene matches: 4. There are 13 residues in the CDR3. The TCRbeta library incorporated unique molecular identifiers. MiXCR, applied by TCRdb to the PCR reads, yields one record per CDR3 protein. The data hold roughly 500,000 distinct CDR3 sequences, with around a third observed a single time. This clonotype has only one observation. This sequence joins TRBV12-3 or TRBV12-4 and TRBJ1-5; 7 nucleotides match TRBD1. This receptor was taken from a human donor who donated a stem cell graft to a child with aplastic anemia. Material: PBMCs from the stem cell graft donor, obtained from the stem cell graft. DNA of the CDR3: TGTGCCAGCAGCCAGGGGGGGTATCAGCCCCAGCATTTT. Amino acid sequence: CASSQGGYQPQHF.